Described below is a single T cell receptor (beta chain) sequence and its context. No cognate antigen has been identified for it. No much larger clone is present one base from it, and per-base qualities are unavailable. The data were taken from a study of blood T cell repertoires in COVID-19 (dated by TCRdb to the early 2020s). The study in broad terms: The collaborator samples originated in the United States, Italy and Spain and spanned the acute and convalescent phases of COVID-19. A de-identified subject ID, COVID-19 status, age in years and sex were almost always included in the sample metadata. The repertoires were released in a freely available public database meant as a resource for research on the immune response to SARS-CoV-2. HLA class I and class II types, where available, came from metadata supplied by the sample provider rather than from assay-based typing. Samples were obtained from the ongoing ImmuneRACE study (first 160 participants) and from 1,254 subjects provided by 6 global collaborators. The material from the prospective study consisted of cDNA or gDNA derived from T cells, B-cell-depleted T cells, or PBMCs. Subjects who had been exposed to COVID-19, were actively infected with it, or had recovered from it provided the deeply sampled blood TCRbeta repertoires that made up the dataset.

General study outcomes and caveats: How much clinical and demographic metadata was included differed by source and by participant, and the metadata was provided uncurated.

TCRbeta CDR3 regions were amplified from genomic DNA by means of the immunoSEQ Assay, a bias-controlled multiplex PCR. The original pipeline was this. The number of nucleated cells in each sample was estimated by amplification of reference gene primers within the assay. To quantify the absolute abundance of each unique TCRbeta CDR3 rearrangement, sequence reads were collapsed and filtered. For each sample, productive Simpson clonality was calculated as the square root of Simpson's diversity index over productive rearrangements. The clones in this table, taken by TCRdb from immuneACCESS, are in-frame only. Not every clone is retained; where verified, under half of the shortfall comes from an unresolved V gene, and the cause of the rest is unknown. Clone size and the V and J calls come from that table; the DNA yielded D and trimming. The sample table shows under 350,000 clones, and 90% are seen once. The top ten clones comprise about 2.4% of the sample.

The CDR3 numbers 15 residues from cysteine through phenylalanine. Of all the DNA, just the CDR3 is kept, 45 bases in frame from base 1. The germline V gene encodes CDR1 MNHEY and CDR2 SVGAGI. V sheds 4 bases and J sheds 0 bases, leaving 10 bases between their ends. Participants in the prospective study were enrolled through a virtual design, were aged roughly 18 to 100 years, and lived in approximately 25 United States geographic areas. Cohort assignment in the prospective study relied on participant-reported clinical history from a screening survey and a study questionnaire. Recovered participants in ImmuneRACE Cohort 3 were defined by two consecutive negative NP/OP PCR tests, clearance by a healthcare professional, or resolution of symptoms. In the prospective study, whole blood, serum and a nasopharyngeal or oropharyngeal swab were collected from each participant by mobile phlebotomists. Additional blood draws and questionnaires over an approximately two-month period could optionally be provided by prospective study participants. Before DNA extraction, blood samples from the prospective study were shipped at room temperature or frozen.

Recombination connected TRBV6-5 to TRBJ1-3, with a weak D call of TRBD1 (6 bases match). The clonotype was recovered from a man between 60 and 75 years old who had recovered from COVID-19. Specimen: PBMCs or T cells enriched from blood (not recorded which). CDR3 sequence: CASSSEQGSGNTIYF. The DNA sequence reads TGTGCCAGCAGTTCAGAACAGGGCTCTGGAAACACCATATATTTT.